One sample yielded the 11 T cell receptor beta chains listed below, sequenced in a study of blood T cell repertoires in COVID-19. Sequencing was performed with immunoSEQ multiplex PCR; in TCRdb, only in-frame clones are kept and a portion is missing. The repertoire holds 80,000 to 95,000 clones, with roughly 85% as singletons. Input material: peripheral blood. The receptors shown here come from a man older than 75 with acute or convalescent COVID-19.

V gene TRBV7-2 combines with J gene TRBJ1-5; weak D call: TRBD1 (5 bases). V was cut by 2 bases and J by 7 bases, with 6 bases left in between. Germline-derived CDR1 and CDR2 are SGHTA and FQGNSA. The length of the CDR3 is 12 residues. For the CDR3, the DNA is TGTGCCAGCAGCTTAAGGGGACAGCCCCAGCATTTT. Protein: CASSLRGQPQHF.

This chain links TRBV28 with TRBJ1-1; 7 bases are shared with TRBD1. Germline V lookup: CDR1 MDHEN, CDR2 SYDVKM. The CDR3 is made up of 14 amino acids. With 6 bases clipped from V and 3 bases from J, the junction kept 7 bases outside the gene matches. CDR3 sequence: CASRTSDRDTEAFF. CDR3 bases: TGTGCCAGCAGAACATCCGACAGGGACACTGAAGCTTTCTTT.

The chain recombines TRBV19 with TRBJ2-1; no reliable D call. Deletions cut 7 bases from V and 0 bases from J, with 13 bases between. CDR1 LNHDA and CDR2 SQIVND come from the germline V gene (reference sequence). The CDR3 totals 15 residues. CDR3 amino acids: CASTLGQSSYNEQFF. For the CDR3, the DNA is TGTGCCAGTACCCTTGGGCAGAGCTCCTACAATGAGCAGTTCTTC.

CDR3 amino acids: CASSLSRDTEAFF. In DNA form, the CDR3 reads TGTGCCAGCAGCCTTAGCAGGGACACTGAAGCTTTCTTT. This rearrangement joins TRBV27 to TRBJ1-1, with a possible D match to TRBD1 (5 bases). Germline loops: CDR1 MNHEY, CDR2 SMNVEV (reference sequence). CDR3 length: 13 residues. The V gene lost 6 bases and the J gene lost 3 bases, with 11 bases spanning the gap.

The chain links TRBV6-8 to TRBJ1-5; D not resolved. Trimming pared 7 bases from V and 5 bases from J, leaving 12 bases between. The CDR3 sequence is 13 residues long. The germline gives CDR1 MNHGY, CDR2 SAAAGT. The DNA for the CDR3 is TGTGCCAGCACGGGGAGAGGCGATCAGCCCCAGCATTTT. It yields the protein CASTGRGDQPQHF.

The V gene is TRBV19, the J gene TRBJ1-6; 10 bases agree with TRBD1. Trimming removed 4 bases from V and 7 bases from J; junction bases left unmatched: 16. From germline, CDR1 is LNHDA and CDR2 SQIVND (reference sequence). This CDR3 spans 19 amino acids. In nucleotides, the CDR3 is TGTGCCAGTAGTACCCCTGACAGGGGGCGCGGAAGGAAGAATTCACCCCTCCACTTT. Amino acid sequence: CASSTPDRGRGRKNSPLHF.

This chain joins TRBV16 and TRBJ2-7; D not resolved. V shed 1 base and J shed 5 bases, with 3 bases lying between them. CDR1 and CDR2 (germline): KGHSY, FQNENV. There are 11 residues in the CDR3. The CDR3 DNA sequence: TGTGCCAGCAGCCAATATAACGAGCAGTACTTC. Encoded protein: CASSQYNEQYF.

CDR3 loop: CASSWGQGGQPQHF. Written as DNA, the CDR3 is TGCGCCAGCAGCTGGGGACAGGGTGGCCAGCCCCAGCATTTT. The chain combines TRBV5-1 with TRBJ1-5, with 9 nucleotides matching TRBD1. The CDR3 totals 14 residues. V gave up 3 bases and J gave up 7 bases; unmatched junction bases: 5. Germline CDR1 reads SGHRS; CDR2 reads YFSETQ. Together with reference TRBV5-1 and TRBJ1-5, the CDR3 gives the full variable domain: KAGVTQTPRYLIKTRGQQVTLSCSPISGHRSVSWYQQTPGQGLQFLFEYFSETQRNKGNFPGRFSGRQFSNSRSEMNVSTLELGDSALYLCASSWGQGGQPQHFGDGTRLSIL.

The CDR3 is CASSLVGQAISHEQFF. The CDR3 DNA reads as TGCGCCAGCAGCTTGGTAGGACAGGCGATTTCTCATGAGCAGTTCTTC. This rearrangement joins TRBV5-1 to TRBJ2-1; TRBD1 agrees at 7 bases. This CDR3 region has 16 residues. Germline CDR1 is SGHRS and CDR2 is YFSETQ. After removal of 0 bases from V and 8 bases from J, the junction contained 11 bases not matched to a gene.

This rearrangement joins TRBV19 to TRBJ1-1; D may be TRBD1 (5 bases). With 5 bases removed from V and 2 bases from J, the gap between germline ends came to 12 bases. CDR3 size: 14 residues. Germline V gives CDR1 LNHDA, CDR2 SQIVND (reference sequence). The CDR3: CASSVETVNTEAFF. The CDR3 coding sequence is TGTGCCAGTAGTGTGGAGACAGTTAACACTGAAGCTTTCTTT.

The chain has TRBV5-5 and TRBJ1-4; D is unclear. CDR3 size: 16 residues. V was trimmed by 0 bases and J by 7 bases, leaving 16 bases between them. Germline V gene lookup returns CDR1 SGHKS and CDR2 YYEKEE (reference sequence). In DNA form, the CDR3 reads TGTGCCAGCAGCTTGGAGCATGTTCCCGAACGTGAAAAACTGTTTTTT. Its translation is CASSLEHVPEREKLFF. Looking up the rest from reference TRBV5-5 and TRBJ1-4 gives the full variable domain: DAGVTQSPTHLIKTRGQQVTLRCSPISGHKSVSWYQQVLGQGPQFIFQYYEKEERGRGNFPDRFSARQFPNYSSELNVNALLLGDSALYLCASSLEHVPEREKLFFGSGTQLSVL.